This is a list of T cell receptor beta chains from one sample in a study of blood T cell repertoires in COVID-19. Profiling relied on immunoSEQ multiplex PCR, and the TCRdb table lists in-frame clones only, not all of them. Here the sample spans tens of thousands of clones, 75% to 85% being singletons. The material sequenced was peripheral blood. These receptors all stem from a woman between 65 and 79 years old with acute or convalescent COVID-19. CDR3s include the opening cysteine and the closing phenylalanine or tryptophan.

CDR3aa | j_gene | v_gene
CASSLAASYEQYF | TRBJ2-7 | TRBV19
CASSQLPGTQGAGTEAFF | TRBJ1-1 | TRBV5-1
CASRTGQAVGPQHF | TRBJ1-5 | TRBV7-2
CASSLGGGLEQFF | TRBJ2-1 | TRBV7-2
CSVPGLGEQYF | TRBJ2-7 | TRBV29-1
CASSHRGLNTEAFF | TRBJ1-1 | TRBV28
CASSFSFGRQGPYTGELFF | TRBJ2-2 | TRBV7-9
CASSLDRGGYNEQFF | TRBJ2-1 | TRBV11-3
CASPPLAGGPGADTQYF | TRBJ2-3 | TRBV28
CASSQARDRVNTGELFF | TRBJ2-2 | TRBV4-1
CASSLVGLAGPYNEQFF | TRBJ2-1 | TRBV7-9
CAIGTYNYGYTF | TRBJ1-2 | TRBV10-3
CASSSQGNSYNEQFF | TRBJ2-1 | TRBV11-3
CASSPPWDIYTDTQYF | TRBJ2-3 | TRBV25-1
CASSKQGGNSPLHF | TRBJ1-6 | TRBV7-3
CASRTGTGELFF | TRBJ2-2 | TRBV6-5
CASSDGVFGGEKLFF | TRBJ1-4 | TRBV2
CASSLGGRGGSSYNEQFF | TRBJ2-1 | TRBV19
CASSLSTGGPGELFF | TRBJ2-2 | TRBV11-3
CSASGSRVNSPLHF | TRBJ1-6 | TRBV20-1
CAWSKQGLREKLFF | TRBJ1-4 | TRBV30
CASSPAGQGVLYEQYF | TRBJ2-7 | TRBV5-4
CASSPRAGSDTQYF | TRBJ2-3 | TRBV13
CASGDSTLTYEQYF | TRBJ2-7 | TRBV6-5
CASSPNSQTSPKNIQYF | TRBJ2-4 | TRBV18
CSVGGLAAYEQYF | TRBJ2-7 | TRBV29-1
CASSFRLAVSYEQYF | TRBJ2-7 | TRBV28
CASHDSPYEQYF | TRBJ2-7 | TRBV27
CASSFHAAPNSPLHF | TRBJ1-6 | TRBV11-2
CAIRDNNEQYF | TRBJ2-7 | TRBV10-3
CASRRTGLNTEAFF | TRBJ1-1 | TRBV5-6
CAISDPLGQVEEKLFF | TRBJ1-4 | TRBV10-3
CASSRYTGSYGYTF | TRBJ1-2 | TRBV3-1/TRBV3-2
CASSTLAGPGANVLTF | TRBJ2-6 | TRBV19
CASRHSGSSNEQFF | TRBJ2-1 | TRBV6-6
CASSSGRGETQYF | TRBJ2-5 | TRBV7-3
CSASNQGSGANVLTF | TRBJ2-6 | TRBV20-1
CASSLGQGVNTDTQYF | TRBJ2-3 | TRBV7-3
CASRGAGTGPEQYF | TRBJ2-7 | TRBV28
CASSLGVTGPYEQYF | TRBJ2-7 | TRBV7-2
CASSLYKPGPYGYTF | TRBJ1-2 | TRBV28
CASNFLGTGVTEAFF | TRBJ1-1 | TRBV28
CASRGAGVHEQYF | TRBJ2-7 | TRBV6-5
CASRGQGAVNEQYF | TRBJ2-7 | TRBV3-1/TRBV3-2
CATRTYSNQPQHF | TRBJ1-5 | TRBV12-3/TRBV12-4